Sequencing of this T cell receptor (beta chain) was carried out in a study of blood T cell repertoires in COVID-19 (dated by TCRdb to the early 2020s). Study-wide context: Collaborator samples came from the United States, Italy and Spain and covered acute and convalescent phases of COVID-19. The material from the prospective study consisted of cDNA or gDNA derived from T cells, B-cell-depleted T cells, or PBMCs. The dataset comprised deeply sampled blood TCRbeta repertoires from subjects exposed to, actively infected with, or recovered from COVID-19. A freely available public database, intended as a resource for researchers studying the immune response to SARS-CoV-2, is where the repertoires were released. The samples were drawn from the first 160 participants of the ongoing ImmuneRACE study and from 1,254 subjects provided by 6 global collaborators. Nearly every sample came with metadata listing a de-identified subject ID, COVID-19 status, age in years and sex. Where available, HLA class I and class II types were taken from metadata supplied by the sample provider and were not determined by assay-based typing.

The collaborating institutions used their own protocols to collect whole blood in K2EDTA tubes. For TCRbeta analysis, collaborator samples were shipped as frozen whole blood, as isolated PBMCs, or as DNA extracted from either sample type. The immunoSEQ Assay, a bias-controlled multiplex PCR, was used to amplify TCRbeta CDR3 regions from genomic DNA. Under the source paper's analysis protocol: The number of nucleated cells in each sample was estimated from the amplification of reference gene primers within the assay. To quantify the absolute abundance of each unique TCRbeta CDR3 rearrangement, sequence reads were collapsed and filtered. For each sample, productive Simpson clonality was calculated as the square root of Simpson's diversity index over productive rearrangements. This is the immuneACCESS table as TCRdb keeps it, with only in-frame sequences that have V and J called. A part of the clones is gone; compared with another copy, unresolved V genes explain less than half, and the rest is unexplained. The V and J calls and clone size are taken from that table; D and trimming were inferred from the DNA. The table for this sample lists about 36,000 clones; approximately 90% of them were counted only once. Jointly, the top ten make up around 2.4% of the sample.

This clone was observed a single time. Its recognized antigen is unknown. No much larger clone exists at a distance of one base, and base qualities are not known. The CDR3 spans 14 residues, from the cysteine through the phenylalanine. Only the CDR3 part of the read is kept: 42 bases, read in frame from the first base. As encoded in the germline V gene (reference sequence), CDR1 is LGHDT while CDR2 is YNNKEL. V is cut back by 5 bases and J by 10 bases, with 7 bases in the junction unmatched. Findings and caveats that apply to the study as a whole: Clinical and demographic metadata were provided uncurated, with the amount varying by source and participant.

The rearrangement combines TRBV3-1 (or the pseudogene TRBV3-2) with TRBJ1-6; 8 nucleotides in the junction match TRBD1. Sequencing input: peripheral blood. The TCR was taken from a human donor in a cohort sampled during active COVID-19. CDR3 loop: CASSETGGGSPLHF. The nucleotides read TGTGCCAGCAGCGAAACAGGGGGGGGATCACCCCTCCACTTT.